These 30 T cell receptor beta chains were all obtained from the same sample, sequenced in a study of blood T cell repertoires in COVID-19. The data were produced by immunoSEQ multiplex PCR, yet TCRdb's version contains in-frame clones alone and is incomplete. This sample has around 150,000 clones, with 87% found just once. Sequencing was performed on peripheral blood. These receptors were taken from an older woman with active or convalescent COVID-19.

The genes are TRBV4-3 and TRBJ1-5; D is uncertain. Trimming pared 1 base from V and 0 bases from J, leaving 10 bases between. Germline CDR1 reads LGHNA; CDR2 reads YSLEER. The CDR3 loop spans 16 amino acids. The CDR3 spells CASSQVFGVSNQPQHF. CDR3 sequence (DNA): TGCGCCAGCAGCCAAGTTTTCGGAGTTAGCAATCAGCCCCAGCATTTT.

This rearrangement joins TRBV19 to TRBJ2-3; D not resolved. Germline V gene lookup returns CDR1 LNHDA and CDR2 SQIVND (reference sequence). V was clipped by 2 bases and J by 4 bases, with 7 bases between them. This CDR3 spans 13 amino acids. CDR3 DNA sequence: TGTGCCAGTAGTATATTAATCGCAGATACGCAGTATTTT. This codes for CASSILIADTQYF.

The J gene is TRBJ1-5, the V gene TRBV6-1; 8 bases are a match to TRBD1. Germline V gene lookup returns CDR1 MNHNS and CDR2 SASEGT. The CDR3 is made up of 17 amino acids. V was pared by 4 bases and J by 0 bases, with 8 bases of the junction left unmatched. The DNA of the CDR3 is TGTGCCAGCAGTGGACGACAGGGGAGAAATAGCAATCAGCCCCAGCATTTT. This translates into CASSGRQGRNSNQPQHF.

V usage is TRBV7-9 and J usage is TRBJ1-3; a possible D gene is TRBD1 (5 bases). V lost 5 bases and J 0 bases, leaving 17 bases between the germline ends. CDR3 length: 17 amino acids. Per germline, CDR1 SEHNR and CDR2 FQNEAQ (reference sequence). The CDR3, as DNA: TGTGCCAGCAGCCGACCGGAGCAGGGAAGCTCTGGAAACACCATATATTTT. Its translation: CASSRPEQGSSGNTIYF.

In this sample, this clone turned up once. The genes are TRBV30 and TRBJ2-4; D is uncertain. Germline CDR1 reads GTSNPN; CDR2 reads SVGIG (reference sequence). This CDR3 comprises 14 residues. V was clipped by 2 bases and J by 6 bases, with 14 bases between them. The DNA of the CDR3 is TGTGCCTGGAGTTCACAGATGGTTAGAAACATTCAGTACTTC. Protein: CAWSSQMVRNIQYF.

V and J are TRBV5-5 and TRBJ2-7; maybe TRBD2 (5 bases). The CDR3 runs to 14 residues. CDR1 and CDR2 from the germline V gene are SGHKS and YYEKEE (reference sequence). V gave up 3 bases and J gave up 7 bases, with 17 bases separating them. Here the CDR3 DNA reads TGTGCCAGCAGCTGGAGGCAGGCGGACTGGGAGCAGTACTTC. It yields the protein CASSWRQADWEQYF.

CDR3 nucleotides: TGTGCCAGCAGCTTAGGGCGGGGGGATACGCAGTATTTT. Protein: CASSLGRGDTQYF. The chain carries TRBV11-3 and TRBJ2-3, with 7 bases that match TRBD2. The trim removed 1 base at V and 6 bases at J, leaving 1 base unmatched. Germline lookup yields CDR1 SGHNT and CDR2 YENEEA. CDR3 length: 13 residues.

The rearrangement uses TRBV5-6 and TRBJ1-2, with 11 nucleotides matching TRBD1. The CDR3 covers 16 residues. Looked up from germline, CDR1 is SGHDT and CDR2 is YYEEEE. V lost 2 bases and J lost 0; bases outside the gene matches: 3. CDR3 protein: CASSLVGQGANYGYTF. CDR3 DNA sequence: TGTGCCAGCAGCTTAGTGGGACAGGGGGCTAACTATGGCTACACCTTC.

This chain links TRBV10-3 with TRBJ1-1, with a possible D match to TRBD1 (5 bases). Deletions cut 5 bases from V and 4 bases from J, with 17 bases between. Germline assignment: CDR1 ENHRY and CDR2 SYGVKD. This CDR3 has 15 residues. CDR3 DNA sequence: TGTGCCATCAGTCTGCAGGGACTTGGGGGCACTGAAGCTTTCTTT. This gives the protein CAISLQGLGGTEAFF.

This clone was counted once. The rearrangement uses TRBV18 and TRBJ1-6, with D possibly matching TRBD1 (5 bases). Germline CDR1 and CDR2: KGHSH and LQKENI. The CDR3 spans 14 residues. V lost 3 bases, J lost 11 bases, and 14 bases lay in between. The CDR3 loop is CASSPQGAWTPLHF. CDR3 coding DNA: TGTGCCAGCTCACCCCAGGGCGCTTGGACACCCCTCCACTTT.

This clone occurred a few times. CDR3 nucleotide sequence: TGTGCCAGCAGCTTAGAGGACAGGGCCGCGAACACCGGGGAGCTGTTTTTT. This sequence encodes CASSLEDRAANTGELFF. The rearrangement uses TRBV11-3 and TRBJ2-2; 8 positions agree with TRBD1. Germline CDR1 reads SGHNT; CDR2 reads YENEEA. Trimming removed 0 bases from V and 0 bases from J; junction bases left unmatched: 3. The CDR3 is 17 amino acids.

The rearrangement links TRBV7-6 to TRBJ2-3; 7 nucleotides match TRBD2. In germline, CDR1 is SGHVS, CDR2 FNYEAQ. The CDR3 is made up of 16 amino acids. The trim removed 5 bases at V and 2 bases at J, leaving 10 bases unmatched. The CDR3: CASSVERGELTDTQYF. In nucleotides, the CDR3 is TGTGCCAGCAGCGTCGAACGGGGGGAACTCACAGATACGCAGTATTTT.

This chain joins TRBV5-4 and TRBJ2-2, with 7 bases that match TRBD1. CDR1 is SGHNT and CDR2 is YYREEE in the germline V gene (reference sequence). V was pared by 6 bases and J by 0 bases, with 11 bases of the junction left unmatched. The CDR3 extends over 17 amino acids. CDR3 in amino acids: CASTLGPGQPNTGELFF. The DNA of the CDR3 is TGTGCCAGCACCCTCGGCCCGGGACAGCCGAACACCGGGGAGCTGTTTTTT.

CDR3 nucleotides: TGTGCCAGCAGCTCCGGACAGGGGGCGATGCCCCAGCATTTT. It yields the protein CASSSGQGAMPQHF. The chain combines TRBV6-6 with TRBJ1-5; TRBD1 matches 11 bases. The length of the CDR3 is 14 residues. Germline-derived CDR1 and CDR2 are MNHNY and SVGAGI (reference sequence). J gave up 9 bases and V 6 bases, and 7 bases lay outside the gene matches.

The CDR3 sequence is CASTGEYTEAFF. The DNA of the CDR3 is TGTGCCAGTACTGGGGAGTACACTGAAGCTTTCTTT. The chain recombines TRBV19 with TRBJ1-1; the D is unclear. The V gene lost 7 bases and the J gene lost 3 bases, with 9 bases spanning the gap. The germline CDR1 and CDR2 sequences are LNHDA and SQIVND (reference sequence). The CDR3 runs 12 residues. Variable domain in full (rest from reference TRBV19 and TRBJ1-1): DGGITQSPKYLFRKEGQNVTLSCEQNLNHDAMYWYRQDPGQGLRLIYYSQIVNDFQKGDIAEGYSVSREKKESFPLTVTSAQKNPTAFYLCASTGEYTEAFFGQGTRLTVV.

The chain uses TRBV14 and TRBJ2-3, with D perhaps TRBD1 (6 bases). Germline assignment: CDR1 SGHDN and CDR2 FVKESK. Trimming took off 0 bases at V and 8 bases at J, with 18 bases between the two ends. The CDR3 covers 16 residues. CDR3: CASSQEVRSLGATQYF. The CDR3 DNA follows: TGTGCCAGCAGCCAAGAGGTTCGGTCTTTGGGGGCTACGCAGTATTTT.

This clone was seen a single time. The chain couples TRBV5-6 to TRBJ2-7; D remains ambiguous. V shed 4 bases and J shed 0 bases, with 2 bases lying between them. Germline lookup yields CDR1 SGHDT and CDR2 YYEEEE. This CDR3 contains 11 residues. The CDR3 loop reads CASSRSYEQYF. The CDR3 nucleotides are TGTGCCAGCAGCCGCTCCTACGAGCAGTACTTC.

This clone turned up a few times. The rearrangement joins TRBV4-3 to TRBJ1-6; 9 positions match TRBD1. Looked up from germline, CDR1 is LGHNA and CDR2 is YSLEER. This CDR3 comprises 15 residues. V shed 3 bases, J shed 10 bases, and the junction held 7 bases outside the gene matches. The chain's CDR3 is CASSQQTGGGSPLHF. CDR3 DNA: TGCGCCAGCAGCCAGCAGACAGGGGGAGGGTCACCCCTCCACTTT.

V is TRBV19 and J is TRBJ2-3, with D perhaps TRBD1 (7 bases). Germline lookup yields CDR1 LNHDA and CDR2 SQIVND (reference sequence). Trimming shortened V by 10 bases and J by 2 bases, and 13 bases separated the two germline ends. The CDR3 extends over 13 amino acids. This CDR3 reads CATRQGLTDTQYF. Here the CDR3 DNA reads TGTGCCACAAGACAGGGACTCACAGATACGCAGTATTTT.

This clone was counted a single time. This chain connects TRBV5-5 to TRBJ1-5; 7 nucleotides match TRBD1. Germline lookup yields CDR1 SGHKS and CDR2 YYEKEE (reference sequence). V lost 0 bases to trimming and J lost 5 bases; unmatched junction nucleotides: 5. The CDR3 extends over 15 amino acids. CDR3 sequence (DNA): TGTGCCAGCAGCTTGGAGAGGGGGCTTCATCAGCCCCAGCATTTT. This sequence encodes CASSLERGLHQPQHF.

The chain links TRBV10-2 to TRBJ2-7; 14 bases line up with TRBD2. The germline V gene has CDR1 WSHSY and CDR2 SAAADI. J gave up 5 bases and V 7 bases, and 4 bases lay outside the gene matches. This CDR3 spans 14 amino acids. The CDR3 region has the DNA TGCGCCAGCAAGACTAGCGGGGGGGCCCACGAGCAGTACTTC. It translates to CASKTSGGAHEQYF.

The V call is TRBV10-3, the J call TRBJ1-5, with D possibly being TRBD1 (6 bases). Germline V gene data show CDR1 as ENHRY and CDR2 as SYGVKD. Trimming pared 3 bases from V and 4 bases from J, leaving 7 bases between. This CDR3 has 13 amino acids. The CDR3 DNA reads TGTGCCATCAGTGAAGGACAGAATCAGCCCCAGCATTTT. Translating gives CAISEGQNQPQHF.

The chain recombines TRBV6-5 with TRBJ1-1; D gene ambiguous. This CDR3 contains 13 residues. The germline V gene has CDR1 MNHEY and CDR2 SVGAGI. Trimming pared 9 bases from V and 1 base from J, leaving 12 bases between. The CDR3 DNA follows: TGTGCCAGTCTTCCCGACACGAACACTGAAGCTTTCTTT. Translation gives CASLPDTNTEAFF.

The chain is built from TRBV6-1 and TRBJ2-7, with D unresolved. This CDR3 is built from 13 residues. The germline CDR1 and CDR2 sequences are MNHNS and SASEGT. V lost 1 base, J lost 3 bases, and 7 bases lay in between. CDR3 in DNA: TGTGCCAGCAGTGAAGGTCCAGACTACGAGCAGTACTTC. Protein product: CASSEGPDYEQYF.

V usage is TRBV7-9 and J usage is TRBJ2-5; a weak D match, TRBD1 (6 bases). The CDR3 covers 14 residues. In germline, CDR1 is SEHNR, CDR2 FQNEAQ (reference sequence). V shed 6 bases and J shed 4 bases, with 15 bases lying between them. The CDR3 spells CASSWGLGAETQYF. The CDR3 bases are TGTGCCAGCAGTTGGGGTCTGGGGGCAGAGACCCAGTACTTC.

The CDR3 reads CASSPWTDQLEKLFF. DNA for the CDR3: TGTGCCAGTAGTCCCTGGACAGACCAACTCGAAAAACTGTTTTTT. The rearrangement uses TRBV19 and TRBJ1-4; a weak D match, TRBD1 (6 bases). This CDR3 contains 15 residues. Trimming took off 5 bases at V and 8 bases at J, with 18 bases between the two ends. Looked up from germline, CDR1 is LNHDA and CDR2 is SQIVND (reference sequence).

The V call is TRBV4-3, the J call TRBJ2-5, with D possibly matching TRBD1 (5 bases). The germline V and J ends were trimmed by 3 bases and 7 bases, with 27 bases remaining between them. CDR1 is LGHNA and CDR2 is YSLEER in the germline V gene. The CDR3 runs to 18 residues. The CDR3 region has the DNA TGCGCCAGCAGCCAGACCAGACAGACCTCCCGAAGTGTAGGGACCCAGTACTTC. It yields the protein CASSQTRQTSRSVGTQYF.

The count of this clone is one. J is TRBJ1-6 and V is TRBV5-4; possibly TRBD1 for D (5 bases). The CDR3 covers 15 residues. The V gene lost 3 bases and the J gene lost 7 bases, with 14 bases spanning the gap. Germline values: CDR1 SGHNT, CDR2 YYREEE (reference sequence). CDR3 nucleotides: TGTGCCAGCAGCTGGCTAGGGGCGGAAAATTCACCCCTCCACTTT. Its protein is CASSWLGAENSPLHF.

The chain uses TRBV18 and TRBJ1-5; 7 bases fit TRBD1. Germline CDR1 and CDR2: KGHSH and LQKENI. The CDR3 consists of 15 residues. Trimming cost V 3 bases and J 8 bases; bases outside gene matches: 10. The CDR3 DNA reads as TGTGCCAGCTCACCGAATGGGCAGGGGGACGAGCCCCAGCATTTT. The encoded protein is CASSPNGQGDEPQHF.

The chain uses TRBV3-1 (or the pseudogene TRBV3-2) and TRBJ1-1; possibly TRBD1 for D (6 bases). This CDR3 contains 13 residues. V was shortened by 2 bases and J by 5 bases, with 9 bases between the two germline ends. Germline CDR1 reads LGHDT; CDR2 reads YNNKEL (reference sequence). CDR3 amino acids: CASSQNRATEAFF. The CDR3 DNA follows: TGTGCCAGCAGCCAAAACAGGGCGACTGAAGCTTTCTTT.